Listed below are T cell receptor beta chains from one sample, sequenced in a study of control samples from healthy donors and cancer patients. This table comes from immunoSEQ multiplex PCR, and its TCRdb copy is limited to in-frame clones, with some not included. Of 60,000 to 75,000 clones in the sample, roughly 90% were seen once. The sample was PBMCs. These receptors all stem from a man aged 60-69 years with colorectal cancer. Both conserved end residues are part of each CDR3.

J gene: TRBJ2-3; V gene: TRBV11-2; CDR3 length: 17; CDR3 protein: CASSSRPTSGVTDTQYF
J gene: TRBJ1-3; V gene: TRBV28; CDR3 length: 16; CDR3 protein: CASTLSQASSGNTIYF
J gene: TRBJ1-5; V gene: TRBV23-1; CDR3 length: 15; CDR3 protein: CASTGKSRRDQPQHF
J gene: TRBJ2-1; V gene: TRBV5-6; CDR3 length: 14; CDR3 protein: CASTMRLLYNEQFF
J gene: TRBJ2-2; V gene: TRBV7-6; CDR3 length: 14; CDR3 protein: CASSFGGNTGELFF
J gene: TRBJ2-7; V gene: TRBV12-3/TRBV12-4; CDR3 length: 13; CDR3 protein: CASSLTSANEQYF
J gene: TRBJ1-6; V gene: TRBV5-1; CDR3 length: 16; CDR3 protein: CASSLTGSSYNSPLHF
J gene: TRBJ2-7; V gene: TRBV7-9; CDR3 length: 14; CDR3 protein: CASSPPGQNYEQYF
J gene: TRBJ1-2; V gene: TRBV14; CDR3 length: 16; CDR3 protein: CASSPRTAGAVYGYTF
J gene: TRBJ1-4; V gene: TRBV3-1/TRBV3-2; CDR3 length: 12; CDR3 protein: CASSQLGGELIF
J gene: TRBJ2-5; V gene: TRBV7-2; CDR3 length: 12; CDR3 protein: CASTLGGETQYF
J gene: TRBJ1-4; V gene: TRBV27; CDR3 length: 18; CDR3 protein: CASSLDRRGLATNEKLFF
J gene: TRBJ2-7; V gene: TRBV5-1; CDR3 length: 16; CDR3 protein: CASSLPRQGTSYEQYF
J gene: TRBJ2-5; V gene: TRBV9; CDR3 length: 14; CDR3 protein: CASSVGTHQETQYF
J gene: TRBJ2-1; V gene: TRBV4-2; CDR3 length: 13; CDR3 protein: CASSQDWADEQFF
J gene: TRBJ1-1; V gene: TRBV28; CDR3 length: 13; CDR3 protein: CASSGGMIVGAFF
J gene: TRBJ2-3; V gene: TRBV6-5; CDR3 length: 14; CDR3 protein: CASTTVREGDTQYF
J gene: TRBJ2-3; V gene: TRBV9; CDR3 length: 15; CDR3 protein: CASSARATPTDTQYF
J gene: TRBJ1-3; V gene: TRBV9; CDR3 length: 16; CDR3 protein: CASSVGTISSGNTIYF
J gene: TRBJ2-5; V gene: TRBV5-8; CDR3 length: 13; CDR3 protein: CASSPGPGETQYF
J gene: TRBJ1-4; V gene: TRBV5-1; CDR3 length: 17; CDR3 protein: CASSLATGAKFGEKLFF
J gene: TRBJ2-3; V gene: TRBV11-3; CDR3 length: 15; CDR3 protein: CASSSSGGAVDTQYF
J gene: TRBJ2-4; V gene: TRBV4-1; CDR3 length: 17; CDR3 protein: CASSQRMSGGAQNIQYF
J gene: TRBJ2-5; V gene: TRBV7-3; CDR3 length: 14; CDR3 protein: CASSPSGGVETQYF
J gene: TRBJ2-7; V gene: TRBV5-1; CDR3 length: 13; CDR3 protein: CASSFGVSYEQYF
J gene: TRBJ1-6; V gene: TRBV29-1; CDR3 length: 13; CDR3 protein: CSVLERGGSPLHF
J gene: TRBJ1-6; V gene: TRBV5-1; CDR3 length: 15; CDR3 protein: CASSLVGFGNSPLHF
J gene: TRBJ2-1; V gene: TRBV5-1; CDR3 length: 15; CDR3 protein: CASRRGTGVSREQFF
J gene: TRBJ2-7; V gene: TRBV7-2; CDR3 length: 19; CDR3 protein: CASSLASPQPGWGSYEQYF
J gene: TRBJ1-5; V gene: TRBV28; CDR3 length: 15; CDR3 protein: CASSYGTGRNQPQHF
J gene: TRBJ1-1; V gene: TRBV19; CDR3 length: 15; CDR3 protein: CASSPVGQRNTEAFF
J gene: TRBJ1-2; V gene: TRBV23-1; CDR3 length: 14; CDR3 protein: CASSQSNRPIGYTF
J gene: TRBJ2-1; V gene: TRBV28; CDR3 length: 13; CDR3 protein: CASRIQLGNEQFF
J gene: TRBJ2-6; V gene: TRBV18; CDR3 length: 19; CDR3 protein: CASSPGTAFLFSGANVLTF
J gene: TRBJ2-2; V gene: TRBV14; CDR3 length: 15; CDR3 protein: CASSRDGVGTGELFF
J gene: TRBJ1-1; V gene: TRBV5-1; CDR3 length: 15; CDR3 protein: CASSLELGPNAEAFF
J gene: TRBJ2-2; V gene: TRBV4-1; CDR3 length: 16; CDR3 protein: CASSQGGRGNTGELFF
J gene: TRBJ1-3; V gene: TRBV19; CDR3 length: 15; CDR3 protein: CASRADGYSGNTIYF
J gene: TRBJ2-1; V gene: TRBV18; CDR3 length: 13; CDR3 protein: CASSRTGLPNQFF
J gene: TRBJ2-3; V gene: TRBV4-1; CDR3 length: 13; CDR3 protein: CASSPTYTDTQYF
J gene: TRBJ1-1; V gene: TRBV20-1; CDR3 length: 11; CDR3 protein: CSAYKITEAFF
J gene: TRBJ2-5; V gene: TRBV19; CDR3 length: 14; CDR3 protein: CARLLEWNQETQYF
J gene: TRBJ2-1; V gene: TRBV6-4; CDR3 length: 14; CDR3 protein: CASIPGGSYNEQFF
J gene: TRBJ1-6; V gene: TRBV27; CDR3 length: 14; CDR3 protein: CASSLRGVNSPLHF
J gene: TRBJ2-7; V gene: TRBV6-5; CDR3 length: 15; CDR3 protein: CASNPSGVVVYEQYF